The T cell receptor (beta chain) under discussion was sequenced for a study of CXCR3-negative and CXCR3-positive naive CD8 T cells. Background on the study: About 135 million TRB reads in total, about 1.5 +/- 0.3 million per library.

UMI-labeled 5' RACE yielded the TRB cDNA libraries. After re-calling the 5' RACE reads, TCRdb lists one entry per CDR3 protein, DNA absent. This repertoire comprises about 23,000 distinct CDR3 sequences; its ten largest clones make up around a fifth. Germline loops: CDR1 MNHEY, CDR2 SVGEGT. This CDR3 is built from 18 residues. The gene calls are TRBV6-2 or TRBV6-3 and TRBJ2-1; TCRdb's D gene call, TRBD2, goes unchecked for lack of DNA. The specimen sequenced was memory CD8+ T cells from blood. The TCR sequence derives from a human donor in good health. Some clones in this sample may be carry-over from other donors' samples. CDR3: CASSYSSPLAGAYNEQFF.